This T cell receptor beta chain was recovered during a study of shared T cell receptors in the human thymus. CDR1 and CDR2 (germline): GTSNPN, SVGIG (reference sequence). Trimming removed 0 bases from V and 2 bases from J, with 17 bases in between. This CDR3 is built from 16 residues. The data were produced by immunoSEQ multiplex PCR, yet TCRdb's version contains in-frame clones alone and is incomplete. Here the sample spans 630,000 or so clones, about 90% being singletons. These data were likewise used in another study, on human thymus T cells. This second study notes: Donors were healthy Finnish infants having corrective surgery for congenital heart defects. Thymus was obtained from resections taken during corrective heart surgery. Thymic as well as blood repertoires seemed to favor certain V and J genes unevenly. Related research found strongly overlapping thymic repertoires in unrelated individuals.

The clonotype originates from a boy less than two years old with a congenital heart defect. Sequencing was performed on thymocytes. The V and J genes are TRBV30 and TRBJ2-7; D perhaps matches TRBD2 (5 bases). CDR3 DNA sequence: TGTGCCTGGAGTGTACTCCGAGGGCAAGCGCCCTACGAGCAGTACTTC. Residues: CAWSVLRGQAPYEQYF.